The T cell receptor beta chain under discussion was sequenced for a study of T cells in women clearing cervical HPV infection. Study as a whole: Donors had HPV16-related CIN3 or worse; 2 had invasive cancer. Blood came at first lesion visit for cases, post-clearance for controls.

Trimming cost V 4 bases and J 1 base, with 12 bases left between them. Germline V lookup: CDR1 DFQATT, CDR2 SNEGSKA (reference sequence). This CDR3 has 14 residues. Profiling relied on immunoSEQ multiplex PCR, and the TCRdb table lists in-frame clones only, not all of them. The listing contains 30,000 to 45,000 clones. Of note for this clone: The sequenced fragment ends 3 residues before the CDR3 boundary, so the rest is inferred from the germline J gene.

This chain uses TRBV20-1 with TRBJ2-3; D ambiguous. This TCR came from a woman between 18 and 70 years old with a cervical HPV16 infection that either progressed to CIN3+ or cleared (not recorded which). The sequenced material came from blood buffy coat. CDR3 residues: CSANPRWGTDTQYF. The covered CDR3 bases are TGCAGTGCTAACCCCAGGTGGGGCACAGATACG.